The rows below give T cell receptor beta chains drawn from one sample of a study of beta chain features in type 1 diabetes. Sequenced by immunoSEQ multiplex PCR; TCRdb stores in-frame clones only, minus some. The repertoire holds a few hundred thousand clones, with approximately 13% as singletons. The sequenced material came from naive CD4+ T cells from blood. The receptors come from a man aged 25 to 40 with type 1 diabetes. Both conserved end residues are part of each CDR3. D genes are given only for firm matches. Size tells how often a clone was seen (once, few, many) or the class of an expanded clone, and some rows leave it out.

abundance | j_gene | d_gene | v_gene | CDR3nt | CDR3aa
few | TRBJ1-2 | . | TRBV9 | TGTGCCAGCAGCGCAAGCTCAGGTACCCCTATCGGCTACACCTTC | CASSASSGTPIGYTF
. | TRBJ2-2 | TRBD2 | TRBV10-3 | TGTGCCATCGGGAGAGCGGGAACGAACACCGGGGAGCTGTTTTTT | CAIGRAGTNTGELFF
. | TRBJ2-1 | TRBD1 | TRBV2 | TGTGCCAGCCCCCGGGACAGGGAATACAATGAGCAGTTCTTC | CASPRDREYNEQFF
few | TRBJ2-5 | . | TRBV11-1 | TGTGCCAGCAGCTCGACAGGTGCGGAGACCCAGTACTTC | CASSSTGAETQYF
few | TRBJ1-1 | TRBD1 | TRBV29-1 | TGCAGCGTTGGGGCAGGGGGCCAGAACACTGAAGCTTTCTTT | CSVGAGGQNTEAFF
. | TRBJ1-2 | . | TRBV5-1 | TGCGCCAGCAGCTTTAGTCAGGGCGATGGCTACACCTTC | CASSFSQGDGYTF
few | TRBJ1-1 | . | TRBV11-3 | TGTGCCAGCAGCTTAGATGCGGGGGGGGCAAGCACTGAAGCTTTCTTT | CASSLDAGGASTEAFF
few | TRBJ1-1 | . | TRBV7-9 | TGTGCCAGCAGCTTTACCCAGATTATGAACACTGAAGCTTTCTTT | CASSFTQIMNTEAFF
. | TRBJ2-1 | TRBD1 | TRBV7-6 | TGTGCCAGCAGCCGGACAGGTAGCTCCTACAATGAGCAGTTCTTC | CASSRTGSSYNEQFF
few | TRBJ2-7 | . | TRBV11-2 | TGTGCCAGCAGCTTAACAGGGCGGTACGAGCAGTACTTC | CASSLTGRYEQYF
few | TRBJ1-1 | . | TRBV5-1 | TGCGCCAGCAACAGGGACCCTGAAAAGAACACTGAAGCTTTCTTT | CASNRDPEKNTEAFF
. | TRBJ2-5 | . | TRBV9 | TGTGCCAGCAGCGTAGCTCCTCGGGACTTTCAAGAGACCCAGTACTTC | CASSVAPRDFQETQYF
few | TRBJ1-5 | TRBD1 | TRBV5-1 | TGCGCCAGCAGCGACGGGACAGGGGGAAGCAATCAGCCCCAGCATTTT | CASSDGTGGSNQPQHF
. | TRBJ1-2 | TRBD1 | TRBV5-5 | TGTGCCAGCAGCTTGGGTCAGGGGGTTGACTATGGCTACACCTTC | CASSLGQGVDYGYTF
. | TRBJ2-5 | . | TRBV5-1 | TGCGCCAGCAGCGTTGGTGGGAGCTCGGAGACCCAGTACTTC | CASSVGGSSETQYF
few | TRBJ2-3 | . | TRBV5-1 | TGCGCCAGCAGCGCGACAGTTCTTGCTAGCACAGATACGCAGTATTTT | CASSATVLASTDTQYF
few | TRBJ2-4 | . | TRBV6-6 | TGTGCCAGCAGTTACTCACTAGCCAAAAACATTCAGTACTTC | CASSYSLAKNIQYF